Following are 8 T cell receptor beta chains from one sample sequenced in a study of blood T cell repertoires in COVID-19. Measured with immunoSEQ multiplex PCR; TCRdb has only the in-frame clones, and not every one. The table includes 110,000 or so clones, approximately 81% detected once. The source material was peripheral blood. The receptors originated from a man in his fifties with acute or convalescent COVID-19.

In this sample, this clone turned up once. The V call is TRBV2, the J call TRBJ1-1, with D perhaps TRBD1 (5 bases). V lost 6 bases and J lost 5, with 13 bases in between. Germline assignment: CDR1 SNHLY and CDR2 FYNNEI. The CDR3 length is 13 residues. CDR3 loop: CASRAIGDTEAFF. For the CDR3, the DNA is TGTGCCAGCAGAGCAATAGGGGATACTGAAGCTTTCTTT.

The J gene is TRBJ1-1, the V gene TRBV16, with D possibly being TRBD1 (5 bases). V was pared by 4 bases and J by 4 bases, with 10 bases between. Per germline, CDR1 KGHSY and CDR2 FQNENV. The CDR3 covers 13 residues. The DNA of the CDR3 is TGTGCCAGCAGCCTCCCGGGGGTCACTGAAGCTTTCTTT. Residues: CASSLPGVTEAFF.

V and J are TRBV2 and TRBJ1-5, with D perhaps TRBD1 (5 bases). From germline, CDR1 is SNHLY and CDR2 FYNNEI. Deletions cut 6 bases from V and 0 bases from J, with 24 bases between. The CDR3 contains 19 residues. The CDR3 region is CASRSRRKGQRNSNQPQHF. The DNA for the CDR3 is TGTGCCAGCAGATCCCGTAGGAAGGGGCAGAGAAATAGCAATCAGCCCCAGCATTTT. The whole variable domain, remainder taken from reference TRBV2 and TRBJ1-5, is EPEVTQTPSHQVTQMGQEVILRCVPISNHLYFYWYRQILGQKVEFLVSFYNNEISEKSEIFDDQFSVERPDGSNFTLKIRSTKLEDSAMYFCASRSRRKGQRNSNQPQHFGDGTRLSIL.

This chain links TRBV5-6 with TRBJ1-5; 9 bases map to TRBD1. With V trimmed by 4 bases and J by 2 bases, 10 bases remained unmatched. Germline-derived CDR1 and CDR2 are SGHDT and YYEEEE. This CDR3 is built from 17 residues. The CDR3 is CASSPSTGGLGNQPQHF. CDR3 bases: TGTGCCAGCAGCCCTTCAACAGGGGGCCTTGGCAATCAGCCCCAGCATTTT.

The V gene is TRBV30, the J gene TRBJ1-5; D perhaps matches TRBD1 (6 bases). Germline CDR1 GTSNPN, CDR2 SVGIG (reference sequence). The CDR3 loop spans 16 amino acids. V dropped 1 base and J dropped 1 base, with 14 bases sitting between them. The CDR3 sequence: CAWSEGGGGSNQPQHF. DNA of the CDR3: TGTGCCTGGAGTGAAGGGGGGGGTGGAAGCAATCAGCCCCAGCATTTT.

V usage is TRBV11-2 and J usage is TRBJ1-1, with TRBD1 matching 7 bases. Germline V CDR1 and CDR2: SGHAT, FQNNGV. This CDR3 contains 18 residues. J was trimmed by 2 bases and V by 3 bases; bases with no gene match: 15. For the CDR3, the DNA is TGTGCCAGCAGCTTTTTCCCGGGACAGTTCTTTCTCAACACTGAAGCTTTCTTT. Its translation: CASSFFPGQFFLNTEAFF.

In its sample, this clone was seen once. This chain uses TRBV6-1 with TRBJ2-7; 11 nucleotides match TRBD2. This CDR3 contains 15 residues. The ends lost 6 bases at V and 0 bases at J; junction bases unmatched: 4. Germline loops: CDR1 MNHNS, CDR2 SASEGT. The DNA for the CDR3 is TGTGCCAGCAGAGGGACTAGCGGAAGCTCCTACGAGCAGTACGTC. It is translated as CASRGTSGSSYEQYV.

V gene TRBV5-4 combines with J gene TRBJ1-2; no reliable D call. Germline assignment: CDR1 SGHNT and CDR2 YYREEE (reference sequence). The V end lost 5 bases, the J end lost 0 bases, and 14 bases lay between the germline ends. The CDR3 length is 15 residues. This CDR3 reads CASRSAGLSNYGYTF. The CDR3 bases are TGTGCCAGCAGGTCGGCGGGCCTCTCTAACTATGGCTACACCTTC.